This entry lists 10 T cell receptor beta chains sequenced from one sample in a study of shared clonotypes between healthy human individuals. TCRdb's copy holds only in-frame clones and misses some; the assay was immunoSEQ multiplex PCR. This sample carries roughly 2.4 million clones, about 94% of them seen once, and the ten largest clones take over 0.1%. Input material: naive CD4+ T cells sorted from blood. Subset of the sample: CD45RA+ positively selected. All receptors derive from a young man in good health.

The V and J genes are TRBV6-6 and TRBJ2-2; 13 nucleotides align to TRBD2. The germline V gene encodes CDR1 MNHNY and CDR2 SVGAGI (reference sequence). The trim removed 5 bases at V and 3 bases at J, leaving 3 bases unmatched. The CDR3 spans 16 residues. Written as DNA, the CDR3 is TGTGCCAGCAGTCCCGGACTAGCGGGAGACACCGGGGAGCTGTTTTTT. Its protein is CASSPGLAGDTGELFF.

The chain joins TRBV5-1 to TRBJ1-1, with unresolved D. Germline V lookup: CDR1 SGHRS, CDR2 YFSETQ. V lost 3 bases and J lost 5, with 17 bases in between. This CDR3 has 15 amino acids. CDR3 nucleotide sequence: TGCGCCAGCAGCTCCCGCGCGGCAGGAGGAACTGAAGCTTTCTTT. Its translation: CASSSRAAGGTEAFF.

V is TRBV5-1 and J is TRBJ2-7; 14 bases are a match to TRBD2. The CDR3 is 16 amino acids. V trimming: 4 bases; J trimming: 4 bases; junction bases outside the gene matches: 7. Germline V gene sequence: CDR1 SGHRS, CDR2 YFSETQ. CDR3 amino acids: CASSVSGLAGVYEQYF. The CDR3 region has the DNA TGCGCCAGCAGCGTCTCGGGACTAGCGGGAGTATACGAGCAGTACTTC.

The genes are TRBV6-1 and TRBJ2-2; D is possibly TRBD2 (5 bases). This CDR3 has 15 residues. The germline gives CDR1 MNHNS, CDR2 SASEGT. V shed 2 bases and J shed 0 bases, with 7 bases lying between them. Here the CDR3 reads CASSEPGTNTGELFF. The CDR3, as DNA: TGTGCCAGCAGTGAACCCGGGACGAACACCGGGGAGCTGTTTTTT.

This rearrangement joins TRBV11-2 to TRBJ2-7, with 9 bases aligning to TRBD2. The CDR3 loop spans 15 amino acids. The germline gives CDR1 SGHAT, CDR2 FQNNGV. The V and J ends lost 5 bases and 3 bases, in that order; junction bases with no gene match: 8. CDR3 DNA sequence: TGTGCCAGCAGCCGGGTGCCTAGCGGGAACTACGAGCAGTACTTC. Protein product: CASSRVPSGNYEQYF. Combining the CDR3 with reference TRBV11-2 and TRBJ2-7 gives the whole variable domain EAGVAQSPRYKIIEKRQSVAFWCNPISGHATLYWYQQILGQGPKLLIQFQNNGVVDDSQLPKDRFSAERLKGVDSTLKIQPAKLEDSAVYLCASSRVPSGNYEQYFGPGTRLTVT.

The CDR3 region has the DNA TGTGCCATCAGTGGGACAGCCGAACCCTCAAACTATGGCTACACCTTC. Residues: CAISGTAEPSNYGYTF. V usage is TRBV10-3 and J usage is TRBJ1-2, with TRBD1 as a possible D gene (6 bases). The CDR3 contains 16 residues. The germline V and J ends were trimmed by 4 bases and 2 bases, with 17 bases remaining between them. CDR1 is ENHRY and CDR2 is SYGVKD in the germline V gene.

The sample holds one count of this clone. The V and J genes are TRBV9 and TRBJ2-7; D unclear. V was shortened by 4 bases and J by 7 bases, with 21 bases between the two germline ends. The CDR3 length is 15 residues. Germline CDR1 reads SGDLS; CDR2 reads YYNGEE. The chain's CDR3 is CASSPIPSLMREQYF. CDR3 coding DNA: TGTGCCAGCAGCCCAATTCCCTCATTGATGAGGGAGCAGTACTTC. Drawing the rest from reference TRBV9 and TRBJ2-7, the complete variable domain is DSGVTQTPKHLITATGQRVTLRCSPRSGDLSVYWYQQSLDQGLQFLIQYYNGEERAKGNILERFSAQQFPDLHSELNLSSLELGDSALYFCASSPIPSLMREQYFGPGTRLTVT.

The chain employs TRBV10-3 and TRBJ1-1; TRBD1 is a possible D gene (5 bases). CDR3 length: 13 amino acids. The V end was cut by 8 bases, the J end by 0 bases, with 10 bases between. Germline V gene data show CDR1 as ENHRY and CDR2 as SYGVKD. The CDR3 bases are TGTGCCATCGTTGGGGGTATGAACACTGAAGCTTTCTTT. Its protein is CAIVGGMNTEAFF.

V usage is TRBV2 and J usage is TRBJ2-2; 10 bases agree with TRBD2. Trimming at V came to 7 bases and at J to 6 bases, leaving 8 bases not matched to a gene. The CDR3 has 15 residues. Germline V gene lookup returns CDR1 SNHLY and CDR2 FYNNEI. CDR3 in amino acids: CASKERLAGAGELFF. CDR3 DNA: TGTGCCAGCAAAGAGCGGCTAGCGGGAGCCGGGGAGCTGTTTTTT.

The V gene is TRBV29-1, the J gene TRBJ1-1; 8 nucleotides line up with TRBD1. The CDR3 length is 14 residues. Germline V gene sequence: CDR1 SQVTM, CDR2 ANQGSEA. J was trimmed by 4 bases and V by 6 bases; bases with no gene match: 10. The CDR3 bases are TGCAGCGTAGTTAACAGGGGGAGTACCACTGAAGCTTTCTTT. Its translation: CSVVNRGSTTEAFF.